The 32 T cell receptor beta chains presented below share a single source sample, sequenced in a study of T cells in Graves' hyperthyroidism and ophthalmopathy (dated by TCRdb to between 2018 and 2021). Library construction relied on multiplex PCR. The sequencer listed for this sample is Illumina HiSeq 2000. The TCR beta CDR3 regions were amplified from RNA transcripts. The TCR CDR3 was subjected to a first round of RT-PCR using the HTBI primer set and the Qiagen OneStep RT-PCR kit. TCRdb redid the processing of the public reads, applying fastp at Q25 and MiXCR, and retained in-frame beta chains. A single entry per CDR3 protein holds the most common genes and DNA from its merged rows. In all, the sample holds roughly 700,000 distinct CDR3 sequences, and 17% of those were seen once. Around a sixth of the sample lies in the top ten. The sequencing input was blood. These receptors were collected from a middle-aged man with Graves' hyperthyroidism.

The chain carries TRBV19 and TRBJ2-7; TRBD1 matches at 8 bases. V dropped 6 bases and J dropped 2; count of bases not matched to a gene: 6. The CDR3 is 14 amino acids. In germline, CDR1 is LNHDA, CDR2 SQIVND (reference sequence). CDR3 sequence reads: CASRHRDRPYEQYF. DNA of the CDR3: TGTGCCAGTAGGCACCGGGACAGGCCCTACGAGCAGTACTTC. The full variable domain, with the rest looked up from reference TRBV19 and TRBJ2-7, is DGGITQSPKYLFRKEGQNVTLSCEQNLNHDAMYWYRQDPGQGLRLIYYSQIVNDFQKGDIAEGYSVSREKKESFPLTVTSAQKNPTAFYLCASRHRDRPYEQYFGPGTRLTVT.

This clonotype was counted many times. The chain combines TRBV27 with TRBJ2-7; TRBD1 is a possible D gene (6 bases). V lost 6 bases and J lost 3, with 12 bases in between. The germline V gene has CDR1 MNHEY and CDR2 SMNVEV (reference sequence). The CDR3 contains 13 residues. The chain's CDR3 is CASRNRQVYEQYF. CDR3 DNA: TGTGCCAGCAGAAACAGACAGGTCTACGAGCAGTACTTC.

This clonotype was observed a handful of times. The CDR3 DNA follows: TGTGCCAGCAGTTGGGGCGGACAGGACAATCAGCCCCAGCATTTT. It translates to CASSWGGQDNQPQHF. V usage is TRBV27 and J usage is TRBJ1-5; 7 nucleotides line up with TRBD1. The germline V gene has CDR1 MNHEY and CDR2 SMNVEV (reference sequence). The CDR3 is made up of 15 amino acids. Trimming at V came to 4 bases and at J to 3 bases, leaving 6 bases not matched to a gene.

Here the CDR3 reads CASSSPQTQYF. The CDR3 bases are TGTGCCAGCAGCTCGCCTCAAACGCAGTATTTT. The gene calls are TRBV3-1 and TRBJ2-3; no clear D gene. The CDR3 is 11 residues long. The germline CDR1 and CDR2 sequences are LGHDT and YNNKEL (reference sequence). Trimming took 5 bases from V and 9 from J, leaving 9 bases between them.

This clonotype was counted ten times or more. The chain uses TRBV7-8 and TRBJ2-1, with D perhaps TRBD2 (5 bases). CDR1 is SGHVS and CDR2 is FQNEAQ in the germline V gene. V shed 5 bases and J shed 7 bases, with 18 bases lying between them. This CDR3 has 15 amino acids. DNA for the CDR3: TGTGCCAGCAGCCCAAATGAGGGTTTCTTGAATGAGCAGTTCTTC. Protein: CASSPNEGFLNEQFF.

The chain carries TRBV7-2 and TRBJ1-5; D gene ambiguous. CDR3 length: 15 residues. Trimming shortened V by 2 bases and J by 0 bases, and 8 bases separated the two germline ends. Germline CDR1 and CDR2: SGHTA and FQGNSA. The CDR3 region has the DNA TGTGCCAGCAGCTTATCACTTTATAGCAATCAGCCCCAGCATTTT. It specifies CASSLSLYSNQPQHF.

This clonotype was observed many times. CDR3 loop: CATTASGRVRGGETQYF. The CDR3 DNA reads as TGTGCCACCACGGCTAGCGGGAGGGTAAGAGGAGGAGAGACCCAGTACTTC. The chain uses TRBV7-2 and TRBJ2-5, with 12 bases lining up with TRBD2. J was trimmed by 4 bases and V by 10 bases; bases with no gene match: 16. Germline CDR1 and CDR2: SGHTA and FQGNSA. This CDR3 has 17 amino acids.

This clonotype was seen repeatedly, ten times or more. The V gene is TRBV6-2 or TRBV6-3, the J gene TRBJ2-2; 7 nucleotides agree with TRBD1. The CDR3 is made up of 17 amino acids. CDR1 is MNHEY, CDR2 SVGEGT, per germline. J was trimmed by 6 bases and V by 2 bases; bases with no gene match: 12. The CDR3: CASSYPRDSQRSGELFF. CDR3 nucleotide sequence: TGTGCCAGCAGTTACCCCCGGGACAGTCAAAGGTCCGGGGAGCTGTTTTTT.

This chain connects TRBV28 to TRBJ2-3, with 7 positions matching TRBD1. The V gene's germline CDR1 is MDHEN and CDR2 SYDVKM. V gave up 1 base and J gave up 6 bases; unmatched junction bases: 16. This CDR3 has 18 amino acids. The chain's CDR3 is CASSLLTGTANTGDTQYF. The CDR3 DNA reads TGTGCCAGCAGTTTATTAACCGGGACAGCTAACACTGGGGATACGCAGTATTTT.

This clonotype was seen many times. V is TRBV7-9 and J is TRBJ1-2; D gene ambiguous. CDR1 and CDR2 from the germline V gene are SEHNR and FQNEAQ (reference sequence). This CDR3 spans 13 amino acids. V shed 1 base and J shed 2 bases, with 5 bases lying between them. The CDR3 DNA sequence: TGTGCCAGCAGCTTAGATAACAACTATGGCTACACCTTC. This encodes CASSLDNNYGYTF.

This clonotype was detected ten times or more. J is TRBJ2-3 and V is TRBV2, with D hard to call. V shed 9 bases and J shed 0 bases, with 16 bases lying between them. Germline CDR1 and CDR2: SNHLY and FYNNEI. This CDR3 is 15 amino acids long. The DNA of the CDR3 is TGTGCCAGTATGCCCGGCGCTACTAGCACAGATACGCAGTATTTT. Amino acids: CASMPGATSTDTQYF.

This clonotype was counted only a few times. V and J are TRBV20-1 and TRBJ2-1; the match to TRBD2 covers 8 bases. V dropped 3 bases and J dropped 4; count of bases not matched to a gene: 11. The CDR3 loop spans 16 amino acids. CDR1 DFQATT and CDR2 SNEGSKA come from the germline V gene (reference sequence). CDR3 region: CSARERLAFYYNEQFF. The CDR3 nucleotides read TGCAGTGCTAGGGAGAGACTAGCGTTCTATTACAATGAGCAGTTCTTC.

The CDR3 reads CAWSVGFSYNEQFF. The DNA for the CDR3 is TGTGCCTGGAGTGTTGGGTTCTCCTACAATGAGCAGTTCTTC. This chain links TRBV30 with TRBJ2-1; D is uncertain. The CDR3 has 14 amino acids. Trimming shortened V by 0 bases and J by 0 bases, and 6 bases separated the two germline ends. From germline, CDR1 is GTSNPN and CDR2 SVGIG (reference sequence).

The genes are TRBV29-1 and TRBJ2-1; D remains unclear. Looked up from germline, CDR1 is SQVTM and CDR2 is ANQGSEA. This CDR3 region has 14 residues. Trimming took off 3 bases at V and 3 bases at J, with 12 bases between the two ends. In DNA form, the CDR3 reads TGCAGCGTTGATCCTTCCACCTTCTACAATGAGCAGTTCTTC. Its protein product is CSVDPSTFYNEQFF.

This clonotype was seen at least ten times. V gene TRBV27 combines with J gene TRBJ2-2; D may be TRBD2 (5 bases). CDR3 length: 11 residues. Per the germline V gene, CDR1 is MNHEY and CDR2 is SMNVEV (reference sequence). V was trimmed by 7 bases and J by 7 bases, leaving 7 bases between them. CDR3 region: CASTAGGELFF. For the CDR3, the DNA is TGTGCCAGCACCGCGGGCGGGGAGCTGTTTTTT.

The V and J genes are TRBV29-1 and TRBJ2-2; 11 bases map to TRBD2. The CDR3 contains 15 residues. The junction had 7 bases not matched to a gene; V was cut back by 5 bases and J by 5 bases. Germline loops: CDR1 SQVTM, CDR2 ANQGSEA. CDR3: CSVKSLAGDTGELFF. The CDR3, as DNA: TGCAGCGTTAAATCACTAGCGGGAGATACCGGGGAGCTGTTTTTT.

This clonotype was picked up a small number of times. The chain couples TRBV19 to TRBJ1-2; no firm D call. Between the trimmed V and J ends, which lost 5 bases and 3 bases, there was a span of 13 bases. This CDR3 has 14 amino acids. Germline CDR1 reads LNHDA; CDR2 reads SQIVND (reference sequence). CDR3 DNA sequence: TGTGCCAGTAGTGCAACAGTTCAAGACTATGGCTACACCTTC. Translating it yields CASSATVQDYGYTF.

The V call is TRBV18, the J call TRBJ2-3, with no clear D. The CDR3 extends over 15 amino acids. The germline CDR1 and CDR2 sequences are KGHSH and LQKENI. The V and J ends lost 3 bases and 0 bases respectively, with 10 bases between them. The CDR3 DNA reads TGTGCCAGCTCACCCCTTGAATCTAGCACAGATACGCAGTATTTT. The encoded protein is CASSPLESSTDTQYF. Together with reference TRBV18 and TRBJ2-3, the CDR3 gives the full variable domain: NAGVMQNPRHLVRRRGQEARLRCSPMKGHSHVYWYRQLPEEGLKFMVYLQKENIIDESGMPKERFSAEFPKEGPSILRIQQVVRGDSAAYFCASSPLESSTDTQYFGPGTRLTVL.

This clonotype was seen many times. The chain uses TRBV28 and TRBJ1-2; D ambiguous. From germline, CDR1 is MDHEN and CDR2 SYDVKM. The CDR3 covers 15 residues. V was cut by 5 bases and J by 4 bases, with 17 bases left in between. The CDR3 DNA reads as TGTGCCAGCAGTCTCCCCCCTCCACTCCGCTATGGCTACACCTTC. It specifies CASSLPPPLRYGYTF.

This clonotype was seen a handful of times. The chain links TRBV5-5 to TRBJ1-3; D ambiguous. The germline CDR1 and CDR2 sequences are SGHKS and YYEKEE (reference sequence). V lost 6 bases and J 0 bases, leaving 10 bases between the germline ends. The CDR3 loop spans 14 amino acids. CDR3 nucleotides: TGTGCCAGCACCGACCTCAGCTCTGGAAACACCATATATTTT. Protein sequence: CASTDLSSGNTIYF.

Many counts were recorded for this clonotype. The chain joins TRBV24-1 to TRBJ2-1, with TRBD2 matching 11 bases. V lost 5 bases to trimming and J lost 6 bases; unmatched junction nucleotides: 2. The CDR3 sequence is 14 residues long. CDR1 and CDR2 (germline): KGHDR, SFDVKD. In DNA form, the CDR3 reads TGTGCCACCAGTGGACTAGCGGGAAGCAATGAGCAGTTCTTC. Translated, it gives CATSGLAGSNEQFF.

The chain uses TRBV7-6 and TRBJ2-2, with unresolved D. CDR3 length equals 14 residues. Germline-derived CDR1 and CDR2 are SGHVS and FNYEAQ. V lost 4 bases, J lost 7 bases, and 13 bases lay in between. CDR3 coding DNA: TGTGCCAGCAGCTCGGAGATTAGTGGCGGGGAGCTGTTTTTT. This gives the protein CASSSEISGGELFF.

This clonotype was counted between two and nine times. CDR3 bases: TGTGCCAGCAGCTTCACTAGCGGGATGGGGTCAGATACGCAGTATTTT. It encodes CASSFTSGMGSDTQYF. This chain joins TRBV11-2 and TRBJ2-3; 10 positions match TRBD2. This CDR3 region has 16 residues. The germline CDR1 and CDR2 sequences are SGHAT and FQNNGV. The V segment lost 3 bases and the J segment 4 bases; nucleotides outside the gene matches: 7.

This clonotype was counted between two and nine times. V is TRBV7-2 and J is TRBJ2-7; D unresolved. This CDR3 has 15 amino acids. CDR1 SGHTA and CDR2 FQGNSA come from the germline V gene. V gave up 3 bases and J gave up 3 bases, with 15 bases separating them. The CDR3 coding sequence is TGTGCCAGCAGCTTGACAACTGGCACTTACTACGAGCAGTACTTC. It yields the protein CASSLTTGTYYEQYF.

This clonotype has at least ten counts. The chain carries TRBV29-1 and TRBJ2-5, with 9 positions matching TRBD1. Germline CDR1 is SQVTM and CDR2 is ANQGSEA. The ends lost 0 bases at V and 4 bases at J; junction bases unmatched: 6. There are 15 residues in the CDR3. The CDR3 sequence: CSVEEGQGFRETQYF. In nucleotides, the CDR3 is TGCAGCGTTGAAGAGGGACAGGGTTTTAGAGAGACCCAGTACTTC.

The chain's CDR3 is CASSDGAGTDTQYF. CDR3 DNA: TGTGCCAGCAGTGATGGCGCTGGCACAGATACGCAGTATTTT. V and J are TRBV6-1 and TRBJ2-3; D call uncertain. Trimming removed 3 bases from V and 1 base from J, with 8 bases in between. From germline, CDR1 is MNHNS and CDR2 SASEGT. CDR3 size: 14 residues.

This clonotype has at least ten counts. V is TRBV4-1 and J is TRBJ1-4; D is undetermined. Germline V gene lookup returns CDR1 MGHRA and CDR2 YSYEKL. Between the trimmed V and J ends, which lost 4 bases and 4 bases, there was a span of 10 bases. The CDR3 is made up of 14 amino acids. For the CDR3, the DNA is TGCGCCAGCAGCCCGGTTCGTGATAATGAAAAACTGTTTTTT. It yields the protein CASSPVRDNEKLFF.

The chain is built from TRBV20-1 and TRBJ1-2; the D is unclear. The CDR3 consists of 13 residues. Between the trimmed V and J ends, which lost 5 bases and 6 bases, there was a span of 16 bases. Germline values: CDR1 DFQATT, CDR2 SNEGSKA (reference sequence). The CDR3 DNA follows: TGCAGTGCTGGAGCCTCATGGCGCGATGGCTACACCTTC. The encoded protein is CSAGASWRDGYTF.

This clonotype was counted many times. The CDR3, as DNA: TGTGCCAGCAGCGCCACAGGGGCTGGGGCCAACGTCCTGACTTTC. Protein product: CASSATGAGANVLTF. This chain uses TRBV11-2 with TRBJ2-6, with 7 nucleotides matching TRBD1. CDR3 length: 15 residues. The V gene end was trimmed by 5 bases and the J gene end by 2 bases; junction bases not matched to a gene: 3. Per the germline V gene, CDR1 is SGHAT and CDR2 is FQNNGV.

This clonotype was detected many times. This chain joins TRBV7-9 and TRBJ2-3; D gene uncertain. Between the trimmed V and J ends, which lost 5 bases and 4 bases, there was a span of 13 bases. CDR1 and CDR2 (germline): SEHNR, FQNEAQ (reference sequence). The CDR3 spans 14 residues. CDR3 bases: TGTGCCAGCAGCCCCAGGAGATCAGCAGATACGCAGTATTTT. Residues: CASSPRRSADTQYF.

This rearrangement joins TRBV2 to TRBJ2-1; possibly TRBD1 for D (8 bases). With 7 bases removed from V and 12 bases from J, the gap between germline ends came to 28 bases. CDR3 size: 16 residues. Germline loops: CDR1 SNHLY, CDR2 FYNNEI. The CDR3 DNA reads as TGTGCCAGCACTGCCGGTCAGGGGGCGGGGGTCTTGGGGCAGTTCTTC. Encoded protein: CASTAGQGAGVLGQFF.

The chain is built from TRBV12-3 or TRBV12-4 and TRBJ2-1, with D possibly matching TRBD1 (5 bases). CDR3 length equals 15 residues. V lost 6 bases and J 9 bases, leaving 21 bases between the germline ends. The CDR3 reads CASSPQGVFSAEQFF. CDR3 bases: TGTGCCAGCAGCCCTCAAGGGGTCTTCTCCGCTGAGCAGTTCTTC.